This record covers a single TCR beta chain. These data are taken from a study of shared clonotypes between healthy human individuals. The germline V and J ends were trimmed by 3 bases and 8 bases, with 13 bases remaining between them. Germline CDR1 is LNHNV and CDR2 is YYDKDF (reference sequence). This CDR3 spans 14 amino acids. Profiling relied on immunoSEQ multiplex PCR, and the TCRdb table lists in-frame clones only, not all of them. The table lists fewer than 3 million clones, 85% to 95% of them singletons. This sequence was found in a man between 18 and 29 years old in good health. Some clones in this sample may be carry-over from other donors' samples. The chain employs TRBV15 and TRBJ1-4, with TRBD1 as a possible D gene (6 bases). The sequencing sample was made of naive CD4+ T cells from PBMCs. The subset denotes: CD45RA+ positively selected. The CDR3 bases are TGTGCCACCAGCAGGGACAGTATAGTAGAAAAACTGTTTTTT. The encoded protein is CATSRDSIVEKLFF.